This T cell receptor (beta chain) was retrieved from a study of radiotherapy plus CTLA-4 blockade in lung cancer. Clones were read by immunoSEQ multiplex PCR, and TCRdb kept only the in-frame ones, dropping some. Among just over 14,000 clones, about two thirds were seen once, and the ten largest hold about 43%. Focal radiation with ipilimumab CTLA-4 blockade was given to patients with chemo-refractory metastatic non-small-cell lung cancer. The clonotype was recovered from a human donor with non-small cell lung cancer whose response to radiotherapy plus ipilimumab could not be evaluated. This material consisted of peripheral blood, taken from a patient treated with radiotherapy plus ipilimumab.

The CDR3 region has the DNA TGTGCCTGGAGTCCAGGGGGAGAGGGCACCATATATTTT. Its translation: CAWSPGGEGTIYF. The V call is TRBV30, the J call TRBJ1-3; 7 bases fit TRBD1. Germline V CDR1 and CDR2: GTSNPN, SVGIG (reference sequence). V was pared by 2 bases and J by 9 bases, with 7 bases of the junction left unmatched. This CDR3 spans 13 amino acids.